Listed here are 3 T cell receptor beta chains from one sample, sequenced in a study of blood T cell repertoires in COVID-19. Assay used: immunoSEQ multiplex PCR; TCRdb lists only in-frame clones, some missing. The data show roughly 120,000 clones, 65% to 80% seen once. Sequencing was carried out using peripheral blood. These receptors all come from a human donor with acute or convalescent COVID-19. The donor label of this sample is uncertain.

The CDR3 reads CASQGDSHEKLFF. The CDR3 coding sequence is TGTGCCAGCCAAGGGGACAGTCATGAAAAACTGTTTTTT. This sequence joins TRBV7-8 and TRBJ1-4; 7 bases match TRBD1. V shed 8 bases, J shed 6 bases, and the junction held 6 bases outside the gene matches. The CDR3 is 13 residues long. Germline assignment: CDR1 SGHVS and CDR2 FQNEAQ.

The chain combines TRBV10-1 with TRBJ1-2, with D possibly matching TRBD1 (5 bases). The V end lost 0 bases, the J end lost 8 bases, and 19 bases lay between the germline ends. CDR1 WNHNN and CDR2 SYGVQD come from the germline V gene (reference sequence). This CDR3 has 16 residues. Here the CDR3 reads CASSESPGLPDPGYTF. As DNA, the CDR3 is TGCGCCAGCAGTGAGTCGCCGGGACTCCCAGACCCAGGCTACACCTTC.

The chain carries TRBV28 and TRBJ2-3, with TRBD2 matching 8 bases. The germline V gene has CDR1 MDHEN and CDR2 SYDVKM. This CDR3 has 15 residues. The V segment lost 6 bases and the J segment 0 bases; nucleotides outside the gene matches: 5. CDR3 in amino acids: CASSLRGGSTDTQYF. CDR3 bases: TGTGCCAGCAGCCTACGGGGGGGCAGCACAGATACGCAGTATTTT. The whole variable domain, filled in from reference TRBV28 and TRBJ2-3, reads DVKVTQSSRYLVKRTGEKVFLECVQDMDHENMFWYRQDPGLGLRLIYFSYDVKMKEKGDIPEGYSVSREKKERFSLILESASTNQTSMYLCASSLRGGSTDTQYFGPGTRLTVL.